This T cell receptor beta chain is from a study of cytomegalovirus exposure and HLA in healthy donors. When sampled, the donors appeared nominally healthy, though they likely had unrecorded immune exposures. Points from the study as a whole: It has been reported that TCR beta sequences accurately predicted the HLA-A and HLA-B alleles of most subjects.

PCR employed 60 Vbeta and 13 Jbeta primers. Sequencing was performed with immunoSEQ multiplex PCR; in TCRdb, only in-frame clones are kept and a portion is missing. In the table there are about 130,000 clones, roughly 84% of which are singletons. Germline CDR1 SGHTA, CDR2 FQGTGA. Unmatched junction bases numbered 2, after V lost 0 bases and J lost 4 bases. This CDR3 spans 15 amino acids. Worth noting for this clone: The target antigen is unknown.

The V gene is TRBV7-3, the J gene TRBJ2-1, with 8 bases identical to TRBD2. The material sequenced was PBMCs. The receptor comes from a woman aged 18-35 years in good health and CMV-seropositive. DNA of the CDR3: TGTGCCAGCAGCTTAACCGGGGGGGTTTACAATGAGCAGTTCTTC. As protein: CASSLTGGVYNEQFF. The full variable domain, its missing parts supplied by reference TRBV7-3 and TRBJ2-1, is GAGVSQTPSNKVTEKGKYVELRCDPISGHTALYWYRQSLGQGPEFLIYFQGTGAADDSGLPNDRFFAVRPEGSVSTLKIQRTERGDSAVYLCASSLTGGVYNEQFFGPGTRLTVL.